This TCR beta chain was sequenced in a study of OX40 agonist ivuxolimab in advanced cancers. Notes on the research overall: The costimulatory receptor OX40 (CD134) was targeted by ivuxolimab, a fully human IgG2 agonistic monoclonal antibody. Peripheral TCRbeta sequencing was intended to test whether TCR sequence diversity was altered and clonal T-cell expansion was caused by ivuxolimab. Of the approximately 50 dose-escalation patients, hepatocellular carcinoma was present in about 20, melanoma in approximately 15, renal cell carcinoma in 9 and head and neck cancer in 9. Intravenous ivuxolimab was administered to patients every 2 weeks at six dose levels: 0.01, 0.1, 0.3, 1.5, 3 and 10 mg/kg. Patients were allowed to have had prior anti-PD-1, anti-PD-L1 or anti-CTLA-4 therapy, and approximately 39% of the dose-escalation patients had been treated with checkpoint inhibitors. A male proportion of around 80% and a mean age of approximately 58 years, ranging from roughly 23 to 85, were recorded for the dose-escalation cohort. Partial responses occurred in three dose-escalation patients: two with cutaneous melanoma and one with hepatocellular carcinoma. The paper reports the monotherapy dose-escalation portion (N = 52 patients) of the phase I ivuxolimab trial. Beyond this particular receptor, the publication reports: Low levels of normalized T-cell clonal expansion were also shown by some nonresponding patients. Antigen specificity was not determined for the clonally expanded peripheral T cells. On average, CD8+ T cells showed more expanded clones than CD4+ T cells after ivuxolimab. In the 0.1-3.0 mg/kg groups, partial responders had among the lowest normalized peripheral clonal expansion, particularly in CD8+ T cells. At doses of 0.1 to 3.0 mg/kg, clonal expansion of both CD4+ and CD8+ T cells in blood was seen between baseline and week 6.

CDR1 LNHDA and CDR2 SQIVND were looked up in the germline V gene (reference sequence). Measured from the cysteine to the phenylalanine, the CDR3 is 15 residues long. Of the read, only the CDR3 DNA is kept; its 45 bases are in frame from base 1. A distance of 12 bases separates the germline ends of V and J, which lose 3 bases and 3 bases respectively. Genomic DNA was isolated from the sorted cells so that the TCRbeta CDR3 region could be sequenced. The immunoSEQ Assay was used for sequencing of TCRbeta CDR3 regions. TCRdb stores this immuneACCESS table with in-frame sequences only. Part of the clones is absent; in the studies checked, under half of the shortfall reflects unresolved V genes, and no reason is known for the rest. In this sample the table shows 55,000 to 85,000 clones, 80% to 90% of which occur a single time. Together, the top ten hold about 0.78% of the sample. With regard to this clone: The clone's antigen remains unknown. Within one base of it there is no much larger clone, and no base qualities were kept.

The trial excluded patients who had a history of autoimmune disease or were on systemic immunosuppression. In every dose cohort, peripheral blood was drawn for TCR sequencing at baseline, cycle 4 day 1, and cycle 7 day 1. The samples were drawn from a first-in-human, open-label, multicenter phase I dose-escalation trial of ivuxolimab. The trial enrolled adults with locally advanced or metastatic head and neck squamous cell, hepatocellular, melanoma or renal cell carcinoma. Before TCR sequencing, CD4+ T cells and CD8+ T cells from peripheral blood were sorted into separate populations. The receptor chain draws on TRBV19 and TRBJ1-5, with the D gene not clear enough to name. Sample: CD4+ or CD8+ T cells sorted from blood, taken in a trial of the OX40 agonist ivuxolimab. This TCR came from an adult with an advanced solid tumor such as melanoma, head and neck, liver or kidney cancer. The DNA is TGTGCCAGTAGTATCTCAGGAAACCTCAATCAGCCCCAGCATTTT. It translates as CASSISGNLNQPQHF.